The TCR beta chain under discussion was sequenced for a study of cytomegalovirus exposure and HLA in healthy donors. Study-level results: Earlier analysis yielded a pattern in which most TCR beta V segments were productive about 90% or about 30% of the time.

This CDR3 has 13 amino acids. The germline V gene encodes CDR1 SEHNR and CDR2 FQNEAQ (reference sequence). V was trimmed by 1 base and J by 4 bases, leaving 7 bases between them. This clone was found a few times. Its antigen is unidentified. 13 Jbeta primers and 60 Vbeta primers were used for the PCR. Repertoires were generated with immunoSEQ multiplex PCR, while TCRdb's copy carries only in-frame clones and drops some. The data contain about 150,000 clones, just under 80% of them singletons. The origin of this receptor is a male donor in good health and CMV-seronegative. V gene TRBV7-9 combines with J gene TRBJ1-1; D remains ambiguous. Sequenced material: PBMCs. The CDR3 reads CASSLDGGTEAFF. For the CDR3, the DNA is TGTGCCAGCAGCTTAGACGGTGGCACTGAAGCTTTCTTT. The whole variable domain, remainder taken from reference TRBV7-9 and TRBJ1-1, is DTGVSQNPRHKITKRGQNVTFRCDPISEHNRLYWYRQTLGQGPEFLTYFQNEAQLEKSRLLSDRFSAERPKGSFSTLEIQRTEQGDSAMYLCASSLDGGTEAFFGQGTRLTVV.